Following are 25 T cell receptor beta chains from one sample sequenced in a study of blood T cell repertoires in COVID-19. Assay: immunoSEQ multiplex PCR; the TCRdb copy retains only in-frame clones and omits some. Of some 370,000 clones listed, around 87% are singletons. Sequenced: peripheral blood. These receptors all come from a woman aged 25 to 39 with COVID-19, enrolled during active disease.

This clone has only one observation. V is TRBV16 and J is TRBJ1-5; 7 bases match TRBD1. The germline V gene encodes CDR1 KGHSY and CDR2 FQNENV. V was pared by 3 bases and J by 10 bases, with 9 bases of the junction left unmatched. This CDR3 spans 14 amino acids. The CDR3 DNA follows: TGTGCCAGCAGCCACGGGACAGTGTTATTCCCCCAGCATTTT. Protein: CASSHGTVLFPQHF.

CDR3: CASSLTGVGYGYTF. The CDR3 DNA reads TGTGCCAGCAGCTTGACAGGGGTCGGCTATGGCTACACCTTC. J is TRBJ1-2 and V is TRBV5-6; 7 bases align to TRBD1. This CDR3 is 14 amino acids long. Germline V CDR1 and CDR2: SGHDT, YYEEEE. Trimming took 1 base from V and 4 from J; bases not matched to a gene: 4.

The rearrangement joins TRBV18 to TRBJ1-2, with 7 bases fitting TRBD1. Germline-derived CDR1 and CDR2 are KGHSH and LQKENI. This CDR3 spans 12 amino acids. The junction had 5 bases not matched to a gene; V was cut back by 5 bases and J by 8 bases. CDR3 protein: CASSAGQMGYTF. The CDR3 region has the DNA TGTGCCAGCTCAGCGGGACAGATGGGCTACACCTTC.

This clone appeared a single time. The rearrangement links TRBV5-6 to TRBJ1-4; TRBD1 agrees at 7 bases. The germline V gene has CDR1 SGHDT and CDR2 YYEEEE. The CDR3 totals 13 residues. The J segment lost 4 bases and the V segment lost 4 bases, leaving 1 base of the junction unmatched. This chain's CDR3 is CASSGQDNEKLFF. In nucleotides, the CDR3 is TGTGCCAGCAGCGGACAGGATAATGAAAAACTGTTTTTT.

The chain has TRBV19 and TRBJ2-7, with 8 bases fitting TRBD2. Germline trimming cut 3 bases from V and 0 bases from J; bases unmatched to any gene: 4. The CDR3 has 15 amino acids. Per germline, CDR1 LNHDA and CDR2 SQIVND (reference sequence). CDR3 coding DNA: TGTGCCAGTAGTATTAGCGGGAAAGCCTCCTACGAGCAGTACTTC. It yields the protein CASSISGKASYEQYF.

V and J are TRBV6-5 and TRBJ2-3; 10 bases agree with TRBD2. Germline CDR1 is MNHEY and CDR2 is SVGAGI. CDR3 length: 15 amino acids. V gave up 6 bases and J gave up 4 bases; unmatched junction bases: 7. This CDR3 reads CASRVTSGLSDTQYF. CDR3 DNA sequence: TGTGCCAGCAGAGTGACTAGCGGGCTTTCAGATACGCAGTATTTT.

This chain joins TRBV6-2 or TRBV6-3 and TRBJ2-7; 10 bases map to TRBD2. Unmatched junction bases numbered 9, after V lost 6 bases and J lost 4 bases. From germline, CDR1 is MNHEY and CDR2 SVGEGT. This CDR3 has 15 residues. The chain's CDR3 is CASSLSGLASYEQYF. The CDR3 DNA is TGTGCCAGCAGCCTCTCGGGACTAGCGTCTTACGAGCAGTACTTC.

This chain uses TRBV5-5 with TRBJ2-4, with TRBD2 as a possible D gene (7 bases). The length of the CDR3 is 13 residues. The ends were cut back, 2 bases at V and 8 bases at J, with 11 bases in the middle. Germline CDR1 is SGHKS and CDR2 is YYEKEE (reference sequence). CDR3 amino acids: CASSFREGDIQYF. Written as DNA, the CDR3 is TGTGCCAGCAGCTTTAGGGAGGGGGACATTCAGTACTTC.

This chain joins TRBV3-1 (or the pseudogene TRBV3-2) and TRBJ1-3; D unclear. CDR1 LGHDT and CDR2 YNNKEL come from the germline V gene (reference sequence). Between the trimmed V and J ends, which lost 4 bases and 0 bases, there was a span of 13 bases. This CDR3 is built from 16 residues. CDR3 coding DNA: TGTGCCAGCAGCCGGGAGGGCCTTTTCTCTGGAAACACCATATATTTT. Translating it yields CASSREGLFSGNTIYF.

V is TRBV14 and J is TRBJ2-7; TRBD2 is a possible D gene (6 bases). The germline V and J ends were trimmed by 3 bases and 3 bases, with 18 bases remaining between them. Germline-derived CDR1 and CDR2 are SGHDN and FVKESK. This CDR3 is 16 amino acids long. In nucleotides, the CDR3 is TGTGCCAGCAGCCAGGGGGGACTGGCCCTACTCTACGAGCAGTACTTC. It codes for CASSQGGLALLYEQYF.

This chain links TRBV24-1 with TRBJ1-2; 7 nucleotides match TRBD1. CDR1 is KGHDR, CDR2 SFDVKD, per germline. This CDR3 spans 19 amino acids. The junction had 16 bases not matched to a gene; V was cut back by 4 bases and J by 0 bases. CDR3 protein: CATSDPILDRFRANYGYTF. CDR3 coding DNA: TGTGCCACCAGTGACCCGATCCTGGACAGGTTTCGAGCTAACTATGGCTACACCTTC.

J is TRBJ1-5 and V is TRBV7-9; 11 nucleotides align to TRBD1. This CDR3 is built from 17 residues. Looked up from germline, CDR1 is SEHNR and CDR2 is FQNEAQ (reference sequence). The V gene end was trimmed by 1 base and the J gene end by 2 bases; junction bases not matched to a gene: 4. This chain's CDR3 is CASSLGTGGEGNQPQHF. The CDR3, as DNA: TGTGCCAGCAGCTTAGGGACAGGGGGCGAGGGCAATCAGCCCCAGCATTTT. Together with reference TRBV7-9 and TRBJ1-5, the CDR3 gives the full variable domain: DTGVSQNPRHKITKRGQNVTFRCDPISEHNRLYWYRQTLGQGPEFLTYFQNEAQLEKSRLLSDRFSAERPKGSFSTLEIQRTEQGDSAMYLCASSLGTGGEGNQPQHFGDGTRLSIL.

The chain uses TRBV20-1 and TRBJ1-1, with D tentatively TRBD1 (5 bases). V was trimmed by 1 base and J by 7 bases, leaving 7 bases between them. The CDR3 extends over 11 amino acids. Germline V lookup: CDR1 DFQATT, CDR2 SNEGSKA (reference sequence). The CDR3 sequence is CSARVGLEAFF. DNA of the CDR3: TGCAGTGCTAGAGTGGGGCTTGAAGCTTTCTTT.

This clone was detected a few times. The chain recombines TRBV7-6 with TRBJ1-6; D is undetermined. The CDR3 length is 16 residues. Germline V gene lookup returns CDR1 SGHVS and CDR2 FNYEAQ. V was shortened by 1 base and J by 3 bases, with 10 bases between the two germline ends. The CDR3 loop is CASSLVGNSYNSPLHF. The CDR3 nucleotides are TGTGCCAGCAGCTTAGTTGGTAACAGCTATAATTCACCCCTCCACTTT.

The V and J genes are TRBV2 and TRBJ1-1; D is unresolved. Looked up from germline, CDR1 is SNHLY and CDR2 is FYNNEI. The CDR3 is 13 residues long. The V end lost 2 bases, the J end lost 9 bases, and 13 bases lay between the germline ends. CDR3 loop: CASSEPGLLKAFF. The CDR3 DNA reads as TGTGCCAGCAGTGAACCAGGCCTCCTAAAAGCTTTCTTT.

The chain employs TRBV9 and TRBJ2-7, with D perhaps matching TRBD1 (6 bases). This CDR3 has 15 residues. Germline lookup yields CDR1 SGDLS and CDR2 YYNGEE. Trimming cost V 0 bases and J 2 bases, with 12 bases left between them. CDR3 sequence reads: CASSVARGPPYEQYF. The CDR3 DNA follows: TGTGCCAGCAGCGTAGCCAGGGGACCCCCCTACGAGCAGTACTTC. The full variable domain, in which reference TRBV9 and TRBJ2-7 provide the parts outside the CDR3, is DSGVTQTPKHLITATGQRVTLRCSPRSGDLSVYWYQQSLDQGLQFLIQYYNGEERAKGNILERFSAQQFPDLHSELNLSSLELGDSALYFCASSVARGPPYEQYFGPGTRLTVT.

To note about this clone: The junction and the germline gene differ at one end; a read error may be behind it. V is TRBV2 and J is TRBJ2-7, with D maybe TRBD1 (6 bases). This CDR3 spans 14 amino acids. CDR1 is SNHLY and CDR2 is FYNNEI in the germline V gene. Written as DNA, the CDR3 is TGTGCCAGCAGCGAAGGGACACTGCGTCCCGAGCAGTACTTC. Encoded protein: CASSEGTLRPEQYF.

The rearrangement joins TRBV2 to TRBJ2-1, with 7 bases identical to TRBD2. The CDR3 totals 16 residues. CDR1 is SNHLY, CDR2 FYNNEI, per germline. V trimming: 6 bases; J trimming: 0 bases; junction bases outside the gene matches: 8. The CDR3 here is CASSPGSGGSYNEQFF. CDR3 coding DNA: TGTGCCAGCAGCCCGGGTTCGGGGGGCTCCTACAATGAGCAGTTCTTC.

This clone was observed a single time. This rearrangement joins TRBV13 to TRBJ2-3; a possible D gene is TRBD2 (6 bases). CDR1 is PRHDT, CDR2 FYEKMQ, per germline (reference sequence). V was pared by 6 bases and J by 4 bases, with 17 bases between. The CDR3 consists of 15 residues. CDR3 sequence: CASSSGLSGPDTQYF. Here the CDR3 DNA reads TGTGCCAGCAGTAGCGGACTATCCGGCCCAGATACGCAGTATTTT. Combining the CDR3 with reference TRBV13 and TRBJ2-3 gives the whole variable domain AAGVIQSPRHLIKEKRETATLKCYPIPRHDTVYWYQQGPGQDPQFLISFYEKMQSDKGSIPDRFSAQQFSDYHSELNMSSLELGDSALYFCASSSGLSGPDTQYFGPGTRLTVL.

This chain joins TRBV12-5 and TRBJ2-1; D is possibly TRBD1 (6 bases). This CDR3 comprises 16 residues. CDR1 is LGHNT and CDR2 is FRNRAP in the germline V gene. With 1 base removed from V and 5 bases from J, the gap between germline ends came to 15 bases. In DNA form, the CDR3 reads TGTGCTAGTGGTTTGGGGACCAGGGGCTCGGACAATGAGCAGTTCTTC. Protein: CASGLGTRGSDNEQFF.

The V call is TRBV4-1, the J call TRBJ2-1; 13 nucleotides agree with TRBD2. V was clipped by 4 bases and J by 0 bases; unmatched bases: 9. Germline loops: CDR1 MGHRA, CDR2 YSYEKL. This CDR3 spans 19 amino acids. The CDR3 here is CASSPWGTSGASSYNEQFF. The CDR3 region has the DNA TGCGCCAGCAGCCCGTGGGGGACTAGCGGGGCTAGCTCCTACAATGAGCAGTTCTTC.

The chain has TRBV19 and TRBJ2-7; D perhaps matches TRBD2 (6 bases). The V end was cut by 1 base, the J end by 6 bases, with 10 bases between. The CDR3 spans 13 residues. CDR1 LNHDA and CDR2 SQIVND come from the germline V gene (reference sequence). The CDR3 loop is CASSIGGVAEQYF. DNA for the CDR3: TGTGCCAGTAGTATAGGGGGGGTGGCCGAGCAGTACTTC.

The CDR3 region is CSVAQGKSEQYF. CDR3 in DNA: TGCAGCGTTGCACAGGGAAAAAGCGAGCAGTACTTC. The chain joins TRBV29-1 to TRBJ2-7, with D perhaps matching TRBD1 (6 bases). This CDR3 contains 12 residues. In germline, CDR1 is SQVTM, CDR2 ANQGSEA. V dropped 4 bases and J dropped 6 bases, with 13 bases sitting between them.

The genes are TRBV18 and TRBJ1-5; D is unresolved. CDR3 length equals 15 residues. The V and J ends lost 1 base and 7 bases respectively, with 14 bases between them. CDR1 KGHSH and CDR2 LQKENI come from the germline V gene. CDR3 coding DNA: TGTGCCAGCTCACCACAAGGGAGTACCAACCAGCCCCAGCATTTT. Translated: CASSPQGSTNQPQHF.

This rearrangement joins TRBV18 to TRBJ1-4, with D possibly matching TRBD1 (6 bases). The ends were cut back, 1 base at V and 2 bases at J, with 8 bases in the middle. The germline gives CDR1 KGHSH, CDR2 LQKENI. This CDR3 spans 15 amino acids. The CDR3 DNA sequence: TGTGCCAGCTCACCACTTCAGGGGACTAATGAAAAACTGTTTTTT. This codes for CASSPLQGTNEKLFF.